This TCR beta chain was identified during a study of blood T cell repertoires in COVID-19. Turning to the study itself: Acute and convalescent COVID-19 samples came from the United States, Italy and Spain. Sources were T cells, B-cell-depleted T cells, or PBMCs; the material itself was cDNA or gDNA.

Germline CDR1 and CDR2: SNHLY and FYNNEI. The CDR3 sequence is 13 residues long. Per the original methods: Reference gene primer amplification yielded estimated nucleated cell counts. Sequencing was performed with immunoSEQ multiplex PCR; in TCRdb, only in-frame clones are kept and a portion is missing. The V and J calls and the clone size are those of that table, but D and trimming were determined from the DNA. The repertoire has 300,000 to 350,000 clones, around 90% of them found once; the top ten carry around 2.1%. Regarding this clone: One end of the junction is discordant with germline, which a read error may explain.

The rearrangement joins TRBV2 to TRBJ2-4, with D perhaps matching TRBD2 (5 bases). The material sequenced was peripheral blood. This clonotype was sampled from a man younger than 30 with active or convalescent COVID-19. CDR3 nucleotides: TGTGCCAGCAGTGAAGCGCTTCAGCGGAGCAGACACTTC. Amino acids: CASSEALQRSRHF.